This entry concerns a single TCR beta chain. Its antigen is as yet unknown. Germline V gives CDR1 MNHNS, CDR2 SASEGT. The ends were cut back, 7 bases at V and 0 bases at J, with 12 bases in the middle. The CDR3 runs 14 residues. Sequencing used immunoSEQ multiplex PCR; TCRdb keeps in-frame clones, though not all of them. Counted here are about 120,000 clones, 92% occurring once; the ten biggest clones make up roughly 0.63%. This entry comes from a study of Tregs in tolerant kidney transplant recipients. Study-wide results and limits: Biological reproducibility was not directly addressed in this study.

The sample was CD4+ T cells from blood. The source is a human donor in good health. The genes are TRBV6-1 and TRBJ1-1; D is unresolved. In DNA, the CDR3 is TGTGCCAGCAAATCCGGGCCCTTGAACACTGAAGCTTTCTTT. As protein: CASKSGPLNTEAFF.